The 27 T cell receptor beta chains below were found in one sample sequenced in a study of identical twins. Each CDR3 protein gets one entry after TCRdb re-called the 5' RACE reads with MiXCR. The sample has a few hundred thousand distinct CDR3 sequences, more than 9% seen once. These same records also appear under a second study, on yellow fever vaccine responses in identical twins.

The sample was PBMCs. Source of these receptors: a woman between 18 and 30 years old in good health.

This clonotype was seen many times. The chain combines TRBV29-1 with TRBJ2-2; the D is unclear. This CDR3 spans 13 amino acids. Between the trimmed V and J ends, which lost 4 bases and 4 bases, there was a span of 10 bases. Germline V CDR1 and CDR2: SQVTM, ANQGSEA. The CDR3 region has the DNA TGCAGCGTTGCCGGGTACCTCACCGGGGAGCTGTTTTTT. Its translation: CSVAGYLTGELFF.

This clonotype was seen a handful of times. CDR3 in DNA: TGCAGTGCTAGATTCTCGCCGTACTCCAATGAAAAACTGTTTTTT. It specifies CSARFSPYSNEKLFF. The chain couples TRBV20-1 to TRBJ1-4; D not certain. The CDR3 totals 15 residues. Per the germline V gene, CDR1 is DFQATT and CDR2 is SNEGSKA (reference sequence). The V and J ends lost 2 bases and 5 bases respectively, with 15 bases between them.

This clonotype was picked up a small number of times. This chain joins TRBV4-3 and TRBJ2-7; 12 nucleotides agree with TRBD2. The CDR3 totals 19 residues. Germline V gene data show CDR1 as LGHNA and CDR2 as YSLEER. Trimming removed 4 bases from V and 5 bases from J; junction bases left unmatched: 18. The CDR3 DNA sequence: TGCGCCAGCAGCCCACGTCGGCCCGCCCCTAGCGGGAGGGACCACGAGCAGTACTTC. Translating gives CASSPRRPAPSGRDHEQYF.

This clonotype was seen more than once but under ten times. The chain uses TRBV3-1 and TRBJ1-2, with TRBD1 matching 7 bases. The V and J ends lost 2 bases and 5 bases, in that order; junction bases with no gene match: 5. The CDR3 extends over 14 amino acids. The germline V gene encodes CDR1 LGHDT and CDR2 YNNKEL (reference sequence). The CDR3 is CASSQPGTAYGYTF. The CDR3 nucleotides are TGTGCCAGCAGCCAACCCGGGACAGCTTATGGCTACACCTTC.

The chain couples TRBV7-6 to TRBJ2-7; 9 bases match TRBD1. The ends lost 5 bases at V and 5 bases at J; junction bases unmatched: 10. Per germline, CDR1 SGHVS and CDR2 FNYEAQ. The CDR3 extends over 15 amino acids. The DNA for the CDR3 is TGTGCCAGCAGCGATCGGGACAGGGCTCCCCACGAGCAGTACTTC. It translates to CASSDRDRAPHEQYF.

This sequence joins TRBV29-1 and TRBJ1-3; a possible D gene is TRBD1 (6 bases). V was clipped by 1 base and J by 0 bases, with 7 bases between them. Germline V gene lookup returns CDR1 SQVTM and CDR2 ANQGSEA. The CDR3 loop spans 14 amino acids. DNA for the CDR3: TGCAGCGTTGAAGGGGACAACTCTGGAAACACCATATATTTT. Encoded protein: CSVEGDNSGNTIYF.

The sample holds many counts of this clonotype. The chain is built from TRBV2 and TRBJ2-5; tentatively, D is TRBD1 (6 bases). Germline CDR1 is SNHLY and CDR2 is FYNNEI. V was pared by 8 bases and J by 2 bases, with 9 bases between. The CDR3 totals 12 residues. The CDR3, as DNA: TGTGCCAGCCAGGACAGTCAAGAGACCCAGTACTTC. Protein: CASQDSQETQYF.

The sample holds many counts of this clonotype. An end of the junction differs from the germline gene, which may be a read error. CDR3 loop: CASSFGGGEAQYF. The CDR3 DNA sequence: TGTGCCAGCAGCTTTGGAGGAGGAGAGGCCCAGTACTTC. V is TRBV7-9 and J is TRBJ2-5; the D gene is possibly TRBD2 (5 bases). Germline CDR1 is SEHNR and CDR2 is FQNEAQ (reference sequence). The CDR3 consists of 13 residues. The full variable domain, its missing parts supplied by reference TRBV7-9 and TRBJ2-5, is DTGVSQNPRHKITKRGQNVTFRCDPISEHNRLYWYRQTLGQGPEFLTYFQNEAQLEKSRLLSDRFSAERPKGSFSTLEIQRTEQGDSAMYLCASSFGGGEAQYFGPGTRLLVL.

This clonotype occurred many times. This chain connects TRBV10-3 to TRBJ2-5; no reliable D call. The CDR3 contains 16 residues. The V gene's germline CDR1 is ENHRY and CDR2 SYGVKD. Trimming stripped 10 bases from V and 2 bases from J, with 23 bases between. The CDR3 region has the DNA TGTGCCACCAACCCCGATTCCCTGGGGAATCAAGAGACCCAGTACTTC. Translated, it gives CATNPDSLGNQETQYF.

This chain connects TRBV3-1 to TRBJ2-3; TRBD2 matches at 14 bases. There are 15 residues in the CDR3. The germline V gene has CDR1 LGHDT and CDR2 YNNKEL (reference sequence). With 6 bases clipped from V and 5 bases from J, the junction kept 4 bases outside the gene matches. This chain's CDR3 is CASRYGLAGGDTQYF. CDR3 sequence (DNA): TGTGCCAGCAGATACGGACTAGCGGGAGGAGATACGCAGTATTTT.

The chain uses TRBV21-1 and TRBJ1-5; TRBD1, the D gene given by the table, was not confirmed from the DNA. TRBV21-1 is a known pseudogene. The CDR3 extends over 15 amino acids. CDR3 residues: CASSKIQGSNQPQHF. CDR3 DNA: TGTGCCAGCAGCAAAATCCAGGGGAGCAATCAGCCCCAGCATTTT.

This clonotype has at least ten counts. This chain connects TRBV10-3 to TRBJ2-6, with D perhaps matching TRBD1 (5 bases). CDR3 length: 17 amino acids. V was cut by 3 bases and J by 0 bases, with 12 bases left in between. Per the germline V gene, CDR1 is ENHRY and CDR2 is SYGVKD. CDR3 bases: TGTGCCATCAGTGAAAGGCAGGGAATCTCTGGGGCCAACGTCCTGACTTTC. It specifies CAISERQGISGANVLTF.

This clonotype has a single count. The junction shows a germline mismatch at one end, possibly a read error. J is TRBJ2-1 and V is TRBV12-3 or TRBV12-4, with TRBD2 identical over 15 bases. The CDR3 contains 18 residues. The CDR3 region has the DNA TGTACCAGCAGTTCGCTCGGACTAGCGGGGGGGATCTACAATGAGCAGTTCTTC. Its translation is CTSSSLGLAGGIYNEQFF.

This clonotype occurred many times. In DNA form, the CDR3 reads TGCAGCGCGACAGGAAACAATGAGCAGTTCTTC. This encodes CSATGNNEQFF. This chain links TRBV29-1 with TRBJ2-1; possible D gene TRBD1, 6 bases. V was trimmed by 7 bases and J by 5 bases, leaving 9 bases between them. The CDR3 is made up of 11 amino acids. Germline loops: CDR1 SQVTM, CDR2 ANQGSEA.

This clonotype was seen repeatedly, ten times or more. The chain carries TRBV12-3 or TRBV12-4 and TRBJ2-3, with TRBD1 identical over 7 bases. The length of the CDR3 is 16 residues. Trimming cost V 6 bases and J 0 bases; bases outside gene matches: 9. The CDR3 DNA reads as TGTGCCAGCAGAGCCTTTAGGACAGGTAGCACAGATACGCAGTATTTT. Its translation is CASRAFRTGSTDTQYF.

Only a few counts were recorded for this clonotype. This chain joins TRBV7-3 and TRBJ1-3; 7 nucleotides line up with TRBD1. Germline-derived CDR1 and CDR2 are SGHTA and FQGTGA. Losses at the gene ends were 3 bases for V and 2 bases for J; bases not matched to a gene: 10. The CDR3 length is 17 residues. The CDR3, as DNA: TGTGCCAGCAGCTTGACAGGGCCCCAATCCCCTGGAAACACCATATATTTT. Its protein is CASSLTGPQSPGNTIYF.

The table lists this clonotype with a few counts. CDR3 sequence: CASSLTSGVAKNIQYF. The CDR3 DNA sequence: TGTGCCAGCAGTCTGACTAGCGGGGTAGCCAAAAACATTCAGTACTTC. The chain employs TRBV6-1 and TRBJ2-4, with 11 bases lining up with TRBD2. The CDR3 runs 16 residues. Trimming cost V 5 bases and J 0 bases; bases outside gene matches: 3. Germline CDR1 is MNHNS and CDR2 is SASEGT.

The CDR3 DNA sequence: TGTGCCAGCAGCTTCGCTGGACAGGGGTTCTACGAGCAGTACTTC. Translating it yields CASSFAGQGFYEQYF. The genes are TRBV7-2 and TRBJ2-7, with 9 bases identical to TRBD1. V dropped 3 bases and J dropped 3; count of bases not matched to a gene: 6. CDR3 size: 15 residues. Germline V CDR1 and CDR2: SGHTA, FQGNSA.

This clonotype was recorded many times. This chain joins TRBV4-3 and TRBJ2-6; D gene uncertain. The CDR3 covers 16 residues. Trimming cost V 1 base and J 0 bases, with 7 bases left between them. CDR1 LGHNA and CDR2 YSLEER come from the germline V gene. The CDR3 is CASSQVSASGANVLTF. CDR3 nucleotide sequence: TGCGCCAGCAGCCAAGTTTCCGCCTCTGGGGCCAACGTCCTGACTTTC.

On this clonotype: At one boundary the junction diverges from the germline segment, which might be a read error. V is TRBV5-4 and J is TRBJ2-5; no reliable D call. Germline V gene data show CDR1 as SGHNT and CDR2 as YYREEE (reference sequence). The CDR3 has 13 residues. CDR3 nucleotides: TGTGCCAGGAGCTTTGAGCTCCAAGAGACCCAGTACTTC. It is translated as CARSFELQETQYF. The variable domain in full, completed from reference TRBV5-4 and TRBJ2-5, reads ETGVTQSPTHLIKTRGQQVTLRCSSQSGHNTVSWYQQALGQGPQFIFQYYREEENGRGNFPPRFSGLQFPNYSSELNVNALELDDSALYLCARSFELQETQYFGPGTRLLVL.

This clonotype was seen once. The chain couples TRBV20-1 to TRBJ1-1; D not resolved. The CDR3 runs 14 residues. The V end was cut by 3 bases, the J end by 1 base, with 12 bases between. Germline V gives CDR1 DFQATT, CDR2 SNEGSKA (reference sequence). CDR3 in DNA: TGCAGTGCTAGGGACCGACGGGAGAACACTGAAGCTTTCTTT. Protein: CSARDRRENTEAFF.

This chain connects TRBV5-5 to TRBJ2-3; 10 positions agree with TRBD2. The CDR3 has 17 residues. The junction had 7 bases not matched to a gene; V was cut back by 1 base and J by 2 bases. Germline CDR1 is SGHKS and CDR2 is YYEKEE (reference sequence). The CDR3 region has the DNA TGTGCCAGCAGCTTGCCCCTAGCGGGGGCCTCCACAGATACGCAGTATTTT. Its translation is CASSLPLAGASTDTQYF.

This clonotype turned up a few times. The CDR3 loop is CASSRGDRVDEQFF. Here the CDR3 DNA reads TGTGCCAGCAGTCGAGGGGACAGGGTCGATGAGCAGTTCTTC. V gene TRBV12-3 or TRBV12-4 combines with J gene TRBJ2-1; 9 bases agree with TRBD1. V shed 5 bases, J shed 8 bases, and the junction held 7 bases outside the gene matches. CDR3 length: 14 residues.

In its sample, this clonotype was seen many times. The CDR3 protein is CASSLQSGELFF. The CDR3 DNA sequence: TGTGCCAGCAGTTTACAGTCCGGGGAGCTGTTTTTT. The chain carries TRBV28 and TRBJ2-2; D uncertain. Germline loops: CDR1 MDHEN, CDR2 SYDVKM. Trimming cost V 2 bases and J 6 bases, with 4 bases left between them. The CDR3 consists of 12 residues.

The V gene is TRBV7-6, the J gene TRBJ2-3, with D perhaps matching TRBD2 (5 bases). The germline V gene encodes CDR1 SGHVS and CDR2 FNYEAQ. The CDR3 is 15 amino acids. The V gene lost 3 bases and the J gene lost 1 base, with 11 bases spanning the gap. The CDR3 sequence: CASSFSVGGTDTQYF. As DNA, the CDR3 is TGTGCCAGCAGCTTTTCTGTGGGAGGCACAGATACGCAGTATTTT.

The chain joins TRBV9 to TRBJ2-5; D may be TRBD2 (5 bases). Trimming cost V 2 bases and J 5 bases, with 16 bases left between them. CDR3 length equals 15 residues. Per the germline V gene, CDR1 is SGDLS and CDR2 is YYNGEE. CDR3 sequence: CASSVGMPLGETQYF. In DNA, the CDR3 is TGTGCCAGCAGCGTCGGGATGCCGCTGGGGGAGACCCAGTACTTC.

This clonotype was counted a few times. J is TRBJ2-7 and V is TRBV7-9; the match to TRBD1 covers 10 bases. The CDR3 contains 17 residues. Germline V gene sequence: CDR1 SEHNR, CDR2 FQNEAQ (reference sequence). Losses at the gene ends were 1 base for V and 3 bases for J; bases not matched to a gene: 9. The CDR3 reads CASSLVAAGQGRYEQYF. CDR3 DNA sequence: TGTGCCAGCAGCTTAGTCGCGGCGGGACAGGGGCGCTACGAGCAGTACTTC.